This entry describes one TCR beta chain. The data originate from a study of Ad26.COV2.S vaccination and SARS-CoV-2 variants. Treatment of the sample: some 20 received Ad26.COV2.S at low or high dose, single or two shots; roughly five received placebo; per-sample allocation not given. The samples date from day 63 after the first vaccine or placebo injection. Sequenced by immunoSEQ multiplex PCR; TCRdb stores in-frame clones only, minus some. The sample consists of 300,000 to 400,000 clones, around 90% of them appearing once. This CDR3 is built from 10 residues. Trimming took 6 bases from V and 8 from J, leaving 10 bases between them. The germline V gene has CDR1 DFQATT and CDR2 SNEGSKA (reference sequence).

This TCR was recovered from a person between 18 and 65 years old who received the Ad26.COV2.S COVID-19 vaccine or a placebo. The specimen comprised peripheral blood, sampled in a trial of Ad26.COV2.S vaccine versus placebo. The chain recombines TRBV20-1 with TRBJ1-1; D gene ambiguous. Here the CDR3 DNA reads TGCAGTGCCCAGTTCGCCGAAGCTTTCTTT. It specifies CSAQFAEAFF.